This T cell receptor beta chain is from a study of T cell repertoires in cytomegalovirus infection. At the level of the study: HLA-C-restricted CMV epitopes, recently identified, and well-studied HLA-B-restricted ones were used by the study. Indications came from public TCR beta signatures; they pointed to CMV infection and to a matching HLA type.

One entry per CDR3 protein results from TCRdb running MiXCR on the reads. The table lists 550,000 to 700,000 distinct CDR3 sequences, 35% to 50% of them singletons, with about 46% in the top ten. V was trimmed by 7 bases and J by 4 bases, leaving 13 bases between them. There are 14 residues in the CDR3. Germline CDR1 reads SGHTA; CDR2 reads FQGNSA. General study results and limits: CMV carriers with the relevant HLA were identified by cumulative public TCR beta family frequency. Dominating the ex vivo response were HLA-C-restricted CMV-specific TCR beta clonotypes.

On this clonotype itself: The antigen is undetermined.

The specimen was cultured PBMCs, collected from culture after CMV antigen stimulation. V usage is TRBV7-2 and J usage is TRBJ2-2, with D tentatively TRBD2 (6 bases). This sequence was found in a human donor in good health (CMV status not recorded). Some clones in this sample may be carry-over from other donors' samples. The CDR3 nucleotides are TGTGCCAGCAACCAGGGACTTACCACCGGGGAGCTGTTTTTT. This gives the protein CASNQGLTTGELFF.